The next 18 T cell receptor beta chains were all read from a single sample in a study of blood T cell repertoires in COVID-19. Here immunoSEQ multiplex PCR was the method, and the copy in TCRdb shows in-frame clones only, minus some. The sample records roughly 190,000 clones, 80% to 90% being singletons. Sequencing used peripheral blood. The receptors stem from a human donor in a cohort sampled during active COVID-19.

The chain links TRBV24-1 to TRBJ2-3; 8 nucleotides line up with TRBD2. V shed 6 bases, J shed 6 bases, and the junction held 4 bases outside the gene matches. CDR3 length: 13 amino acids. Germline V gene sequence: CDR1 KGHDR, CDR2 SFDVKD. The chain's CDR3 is CATSSGGADTQYF. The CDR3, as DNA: TGTGCCACCAGTTCGGGAGGGGCGGATACGCAGTATTTT.

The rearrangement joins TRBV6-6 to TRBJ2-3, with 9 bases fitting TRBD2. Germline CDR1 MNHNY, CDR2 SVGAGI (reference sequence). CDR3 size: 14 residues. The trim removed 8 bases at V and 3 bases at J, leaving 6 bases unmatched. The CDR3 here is CASEIAGVTDTQYF. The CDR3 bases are TGTGCCAGCGAAATAGCGGGAGTGACAGATACGCAGTATTTT.

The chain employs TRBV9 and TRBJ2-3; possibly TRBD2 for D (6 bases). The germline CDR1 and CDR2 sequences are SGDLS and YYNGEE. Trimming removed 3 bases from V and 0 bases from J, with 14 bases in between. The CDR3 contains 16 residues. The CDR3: CASSARTGTSTDTQYF. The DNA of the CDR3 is TGTGCCAGCAGCGCAAGGACTGGGACTAGCACAGATACGCAGTATTTT. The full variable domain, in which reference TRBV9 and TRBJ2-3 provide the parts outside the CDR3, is DSGVTQTPKHLITATGQRVTLRCSPRSGDLSVYWYQQSLDQGLQFLIQYYNGEERAKGNILERFSAQQFPDLHSELNLSSLELGDSALYFCASSARTGTSTDTQYFGPGTRLTVL.

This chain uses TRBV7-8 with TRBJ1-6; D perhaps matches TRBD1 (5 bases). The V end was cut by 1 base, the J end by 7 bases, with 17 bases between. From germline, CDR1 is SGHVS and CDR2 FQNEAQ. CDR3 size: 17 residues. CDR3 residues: CASSLEARVQLNSPLHF. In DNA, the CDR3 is TGTGCCAGCAGCTTAGAGGCCAGGGTGCAATTAAATTCACCCCTCCACTTT. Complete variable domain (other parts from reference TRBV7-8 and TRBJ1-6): GAGVSQSPRYKVAKRGQDVALRCDPISGHVSLFWYQQALGQGPEFLTYFQNEAQLDKSGLPSDRFFAERPEGSVSTLKIQRTQQEDSAVYLCASSLEARVQLNSPLHFGNGTRLTVT.

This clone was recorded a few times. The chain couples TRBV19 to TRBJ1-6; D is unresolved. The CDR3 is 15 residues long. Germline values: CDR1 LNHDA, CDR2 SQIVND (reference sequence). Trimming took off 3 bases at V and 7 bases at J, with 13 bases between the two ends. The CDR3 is CASSIGPGTNSPLHF. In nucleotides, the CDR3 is TGTGCCAGTAGTATTGGCCCGGGAACGAATTCACCCCTCCACTTT.

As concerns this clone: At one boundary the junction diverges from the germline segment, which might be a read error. In DNA form, the CDR3 reads TGTGCCAGCAGTAAAGCTAACCGCAGGACAGGGCTATATGAAAAACTGTTTTTT. This gives the protein CASSKANRRTGLYEKLFF. V gene TRBV2 combines with J gene TRBJ1-4, with 8 bases lining up with TRBD1. The CDR3 is made up of 18 amino acids. Per germline, CDR1 SNHLY and CDR2 FYNNEI.

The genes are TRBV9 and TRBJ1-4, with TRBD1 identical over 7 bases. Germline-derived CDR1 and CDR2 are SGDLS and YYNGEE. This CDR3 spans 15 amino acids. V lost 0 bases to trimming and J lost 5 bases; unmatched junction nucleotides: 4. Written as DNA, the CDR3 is TGTGCCAGCAGCGTAGCAGGGGGGAGGAATGAAAAACTGTTTTTT. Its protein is CASSVAGGRNEKLFF. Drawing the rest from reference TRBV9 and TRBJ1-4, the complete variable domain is DSGVTQTPKHLITATGQRVTLRCSPRSGDLSVYWYQQSLDQGLQFLIQYYNGEERAKGNILERFSAQQFPDLHSELNLSSLELGDSALYFCASSVAGGRNEKLFFGSGTQLSVL.

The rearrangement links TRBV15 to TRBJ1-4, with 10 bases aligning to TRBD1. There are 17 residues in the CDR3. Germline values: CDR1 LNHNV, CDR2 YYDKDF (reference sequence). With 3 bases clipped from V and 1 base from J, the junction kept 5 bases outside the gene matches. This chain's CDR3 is CATSSPGTGETNEKLFF. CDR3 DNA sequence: TGTGCCACCAGCAGTCCCGGGACAGGGGAAACTAATGAAAAACTGTTTTTT.

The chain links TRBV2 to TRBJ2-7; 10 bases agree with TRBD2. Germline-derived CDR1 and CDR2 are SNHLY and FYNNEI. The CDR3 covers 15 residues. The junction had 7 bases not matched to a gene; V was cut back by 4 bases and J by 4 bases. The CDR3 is CASSGRAGGWYEQYF. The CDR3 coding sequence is TGTGCCAGCAGTGGAAGAGCGGGGGGGTGGTACGAGCAGTACTTC.

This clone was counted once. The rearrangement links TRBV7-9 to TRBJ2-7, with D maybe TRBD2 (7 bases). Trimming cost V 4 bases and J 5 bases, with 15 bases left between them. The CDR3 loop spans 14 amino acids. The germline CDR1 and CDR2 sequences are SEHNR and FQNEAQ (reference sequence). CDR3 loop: CASSSGGRGNEQYF. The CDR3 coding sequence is TGTGCCAGCAGCTCAGGAGGGAGGGGGAACGAGCAGTACTTC.

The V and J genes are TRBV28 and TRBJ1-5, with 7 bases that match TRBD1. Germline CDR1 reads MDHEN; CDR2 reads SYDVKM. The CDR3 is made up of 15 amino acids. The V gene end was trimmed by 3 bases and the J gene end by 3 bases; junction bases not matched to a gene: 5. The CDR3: CASSFPGQPNQPQHF. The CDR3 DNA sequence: TGTGCCAGCAGTTTCCCGGGACAGCCCAATCAGCCCCAGCATTTT.

Here the CDR3 reads CASSIKFGTGDEKLFF. For the CDR3, the DNA is TGTGCCAGTAGTATCAAATTCGGGACAGGGGATGAAAAACTGTTTTTT. The rearrangement joins TRBV19 to TRBJ1-4, with 10 bases fitting TRBD1. Trimming removed 3 bases from V and 6 bases from J; junction bases left unmatched: 7. The CDR3 has 16 amino acids. Germline assignment: CDR1 LNHDA and CDR2 SQIVND (reference sequence).

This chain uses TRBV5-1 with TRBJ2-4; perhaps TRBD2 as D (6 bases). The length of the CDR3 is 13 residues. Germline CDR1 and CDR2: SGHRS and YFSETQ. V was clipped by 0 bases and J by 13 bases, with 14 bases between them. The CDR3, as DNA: TGCGCCAGCAGCTTGGACCTCGGCGGGGTACAGTACTTC. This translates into CASSLDLGGVQYF.

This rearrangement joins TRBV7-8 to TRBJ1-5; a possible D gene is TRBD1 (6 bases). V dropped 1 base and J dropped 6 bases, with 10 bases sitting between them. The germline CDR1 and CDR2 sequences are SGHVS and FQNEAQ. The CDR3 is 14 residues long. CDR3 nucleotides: TGTGCCAGCAGCTTAGAGGGGGGGCCTCAGCCCCAGCATTTT. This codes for CASSLEGGPQPQHF.

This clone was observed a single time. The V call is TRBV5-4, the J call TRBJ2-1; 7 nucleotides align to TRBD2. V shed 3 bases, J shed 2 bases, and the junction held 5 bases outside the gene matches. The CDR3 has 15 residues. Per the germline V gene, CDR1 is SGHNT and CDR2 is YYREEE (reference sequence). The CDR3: CASSSAGEPYNEQFF. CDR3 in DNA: TGTGCCAGCAGCTCGGCGGGGGAACCCTACAATGAGCAGTTCTTC.

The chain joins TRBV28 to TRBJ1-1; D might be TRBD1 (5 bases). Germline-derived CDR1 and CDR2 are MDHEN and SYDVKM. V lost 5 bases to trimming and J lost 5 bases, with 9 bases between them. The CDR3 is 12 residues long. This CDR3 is CASSLQETEAFF. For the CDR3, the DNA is TGTGCCAGCAGTCTACAGGAGACTGAAGCTTTCTTT.

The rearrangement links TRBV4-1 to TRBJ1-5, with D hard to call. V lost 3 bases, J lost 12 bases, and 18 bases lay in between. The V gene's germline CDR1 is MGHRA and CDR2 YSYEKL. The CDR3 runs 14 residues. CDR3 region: CASSQGSLFANQHF. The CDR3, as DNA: TGCGCCAGCAGCCAGGGCAGCCTTTTTGCAAACCAGCATTTT.

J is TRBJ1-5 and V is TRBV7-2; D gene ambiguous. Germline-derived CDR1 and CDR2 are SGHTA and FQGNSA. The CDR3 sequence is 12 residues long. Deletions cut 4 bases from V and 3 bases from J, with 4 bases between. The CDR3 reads CASSSINQPQHF. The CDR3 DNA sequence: TGTGCCAGCAGCTCCATCAATCAGCCCCAGCATTTT.